The T cell receptor beta chain under discussion was sequenced for a study of cytomegalovirus exposure and HLA in healthy donors. Study details: Inside one of the first data releases sat 80 million to 95 million unique TCRs taken from HLA-typed donors.

PCR primers comprised 60 Vbeta and 13 Jbeta primers. Assay used: immunoSEQ multiplex PCR; TCRdb lists only in-frame clones, some missing. Counted here are roughly 200,000 clones, roughly 85% occurring once; the ten biggest clones make up 2% to 2.5%. V lost 4 bases, J lost 2 bases, and 6 bases stayed unmatched. The germline CDR1 and CDR2 sequences are SGHNT and YYREEE (reference sequence). This CDR3 is built from 14 residues. The rearrangement uses TRBV5-4 and TRBJ2-7, with 7 bases aligning to TRBD1. The sequence was obtained from a woman aged 50 to 60 in good health and CMV-seronegative. The specimen sequenced was PBMCs. CDR3 sequence reads: CASSTRTGTYEQYF. In nucleotides, the CDR3 is TGTGCCAGCAGCACCCGGACAGGAACCTACGAGCAGTACTTC.